This is a list of T cell receptor beta chains from one sample in a study of OX40 agonist ivuxolimab in advanced cancers. Sequencing was performed with immunoSEQ multiplex PCR; in TCRdb, only in-frame clones are kept and a portion is missing. The sample shows approximately 26,000 clones, around 85% of them seen only once. This specimen consisted of CD4+ or CD8+ T cells sorted from blood, obtained in a trial of the OX40 agonist ivuxolimab. These TCRs come from an adult with an advanced solid tumor such as melanoma, head and neck, liver or kidney cancer. CDR3s include the opening cysteine and the closing phenylalanine or tryptophan. D genes are given only for firm matches. Size values are once, few and many counts, or a class for expanded clones, and some rows have none.

J: TRBJ2-7
D: TRBD1
length: 14
size: -
V: TRBV9
CDR3: CASSEQGASYEQYF
DNA: TGTGCCAGCAGCGAACAGGGGGCGTCCTACGAGCAGTACTTC

J: TRBJ2-1
D: -
length: 17
size: -
V: TRBV5-4
CDR3: CASSLVGGASSYNEQFF
DNA: TGTGCCAGCAGCTTAGTTGGCGGTGCGAGCTCCTACAATGAGCAGTTCTTC

J: TRBJ2-7
D: -
length: 13
size: -
V: TRBV4-1
CDR3: CASSQDETYEQYF
DNA: TGCGCCAGCAGCCAAGATGAAACCTACGAGCAGTACTTC

J: TRBJ1-1
D: TRBD1
length: 15
size: once
V: TRBV7-9
CDR3: CASSPGTGLDTEAFF
DNA: TGTGCCAGCAGCCCGGGGACAGGGCTTGACACTGAAGCTTTCTTT

J: TRBJ1-2
D: -
length: 12
size: -
V: TRBV5-8
CDR3: CASSLFGDGYTF
DNA: TGTGCCAGCAGCTTGTTCGGGGATGGCTACACCTTC

J: TRBJ1-5
D: -
length: 14
size: -
V: TRBV4-1
CDR3: CASSQESSNQPQHF
DNA: TGCGCCAGCAGCCAAGAAAGTAGCAATCAGCCCCAGCATTTT

J: TRBJ1-5
D: TRBD1
length: 15
size: -
V: TRBV4-3
CDR3: CASSQGQGGDQPQHF
DNA: TGCGCCAGCAGCCAAGGACAGGGAGGCGATCAGCCCCAGCATTTT

J: TRBJ1-5
D: -
length: 14
size: once
V: TRBV4-1
CDR3: CASSQGARNQPQHF
DNA: TGCGCCAGCAGCCAGGGGGCGCGCAATCAGCCCCAGCATTTT

J: TRBJ2-7
D: TRBD1
length: 13
size: few
V: TRBV14
CDR3: CASSPGQSYEQYF
DNA: TGTGCCAGCAGCCCGGGACAGAGCTACGAGCAGTACTTC

J: TRBJ1-1
D: -
length: 12
size: large
V: TRBV11-1
CDR3: CASSSMNTEAFF
DNA: TGTGCCAGCAGCTCCATGAACACTGAAGCTTTCTTT

J: TRBJ1-1
D: TRBD1
length: 16
size: few
V: TRBV27
CDR3: CASSLWDRGPNTEAFF
DNA: TGTGCCAGCAGTTTATGGGACAGGGGGCCGAACACTGAAGCTTTCTTT

J: TRBJ2-7
D: TRBD2
length: 16
size: once
V: TRBV28
CDR3: CASSTIIAGANYEQYF
DNA: TGTGCCAGCAGTACTATAATAGCGGGAGCGAACTACGAGCAGTACTTC

J: TRBJ2-5
D: -
length: 16
size: -
V: TRBV28
CDR3: CASSLVLRGYQETQYF
DNA: TGTGCCAGCAGTTTAGTCCTCAGGGGTTATCAAGAGACCCAGTACTTC

J: TRBJ1-6
D: -
length: 16
size: -
V: TRBV5-6
CDR3: CASSSATEYSTSPLHF
DNA: TGTGCCAGCAGCTCCGCGACGGAGTACTCTACGTCACCCCTCCACTTT

J: TRBJ1-5
D: -
length: 15
size: -
V: TRBV27
CDR3: CASSLWGRGNQPQHF
DNA: TGTGCCAGCAGTTTGTGGGGTCGCGGCAATCAGCCCCAGCATTTT

J: TRBJ2-5
D: TRBD1
length: 13
size: -
V: TRBV13
CDR3: CASSTGQGETQYF
DNA: TGTGCCAGCAGCACCGGACAGGGAGAGACCCAGTACTTC

J: TRBJ2-1
D: TRBD1
length: 13
size: -
V: TRBV6-1
CDR3: CASSVGQDNEQFF
DNA: TGTGCCAGCAGTGTGGGACAGGACAATGAGCAGTTCTTC

J: TRBJ2-3
D: TRBD1
length: 14
size: few
V: TRBV6-4
CDR3: CASSDSQGADTQYF
DNA: TGTGCCAGCAGTGACTCGCAGGGGGCAGATACGCAGTATTTT

J: TRBJ2-7
D: TRBD1
length: 15
size: -
V: TRBV5-8
CDR3: CASSRRDSEYYEQYF
DNA: TGTGCCAGCAGCCGCCGGGACAGCGAATACTACGAGCAGTACTTC

J: TRBJ2-1
D: TRBD2
length: 16
size: -
V: TRBV27
CDR3: CASSTNQGLAYNEQFF
DNA: TGTGCCAGCAGTACCAACCAGGGACTAGCTTACAATGAGCAGTTCTTC

J: TRBJ2-6
D: -
length: 12
size: -
V: TRBV6-1
CDR3: CASSERANVLTF
DNA: TGTGCCAGCAGTGAGCGGGCCAACGTCCTGACTTTC

J: TRBJ2-7
D: TRBD2
length: 18
size: -
V: TRBV7-9
CDR3: CASSLISVASGSSYEQYF
DNA: TGTGCCAGCAGCTTAATTTCGGTCGCCAGCGGGAGCTCCTACGAGCAGTACTTC

J: TRBJ2-7
D: -
length: 11
size: -
V: TRBV6-6
CDR3: CASREIYEQYF
DNA: TGTGCCAGCAGGGAAATCTACGAGCAGTACTTC

J: TRBJ1-1
D: -
length: 13
size: -
V: TRBV7-9
CDR3: CASRYPGGTEAFF
DNA: TGTGCCAGCAGGTACCCCGGGGGCACTGAAGCTTTCTTT

J: TRBJ2-6
D: -
length: 19
size: once
V: TRBV7-9
CDR3: CASSDTRDPGPSGANVLTF
DNA: TGTGCCAGCAGCGATACGAGGGATCCAGGGCCCTCTGGGGCCAACGTCCTGACTTTC

J: TRBJ2-7
D: -
length: 13
size: -
V: TRBV5-1
CDR3: CASSFGPGYEQYF
DNA: TGCGCCAGCAGCTTTGGCCCTGGCTACGAGCAGTACTTC

J: TRBJ2-5
D: TRBD2
length: 18
size: -
V: TRBV19
CDR3: CASSISPWTSGSGETQYF
DNA: TGTGCCAGTAGTATCTCGCCCTGGACTAGCGGGAGTGGCGAGACCCAGTACTTC